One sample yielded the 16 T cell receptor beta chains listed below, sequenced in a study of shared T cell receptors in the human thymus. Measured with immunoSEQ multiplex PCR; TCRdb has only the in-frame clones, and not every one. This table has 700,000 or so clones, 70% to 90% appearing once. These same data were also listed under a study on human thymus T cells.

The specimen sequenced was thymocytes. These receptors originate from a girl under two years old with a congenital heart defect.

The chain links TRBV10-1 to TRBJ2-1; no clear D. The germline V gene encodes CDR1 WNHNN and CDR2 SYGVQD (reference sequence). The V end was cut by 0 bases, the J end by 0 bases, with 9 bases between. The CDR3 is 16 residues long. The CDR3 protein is CASSESKLSSYNEQFF. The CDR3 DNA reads TGCGCCAGCAGTGAGTCGAAACTTTCCTCCTACAATGAGCAGTTCTTC.

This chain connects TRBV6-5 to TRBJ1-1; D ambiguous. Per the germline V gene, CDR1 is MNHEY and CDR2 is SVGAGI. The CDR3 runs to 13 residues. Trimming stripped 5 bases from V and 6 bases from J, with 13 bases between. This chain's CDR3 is CASSDGGEAEAFF. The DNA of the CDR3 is TGTGCCAGCAGTGATGGTGGAGAGGCTGAAGCTTTCTTT.

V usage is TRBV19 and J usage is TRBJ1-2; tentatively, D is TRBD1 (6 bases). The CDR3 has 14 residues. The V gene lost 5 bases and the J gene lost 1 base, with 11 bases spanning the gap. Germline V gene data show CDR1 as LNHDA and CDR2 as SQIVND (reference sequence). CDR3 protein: CASSHHRDNYGYTF. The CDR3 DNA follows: TGTGCCAGTAGTCACCACAGGGATAACTATGGCTACACCTTC.

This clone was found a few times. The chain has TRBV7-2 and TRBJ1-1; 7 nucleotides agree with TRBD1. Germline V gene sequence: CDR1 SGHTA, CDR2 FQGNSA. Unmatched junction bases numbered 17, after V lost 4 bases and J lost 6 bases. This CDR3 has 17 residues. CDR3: CASSSPERQGGYAEAFF. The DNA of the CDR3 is TGTGCCAGCAGCTCCCCTGAGCGACAGGGAGGTTATGCTGAAGCTTTCTTT.

The CDR3 loop is CASSERRGSRNQPQHF. CDR3 in DNA: TGTGCCAGCAGTGAACGACGGGGGTCCCGCAATCAGCCCCAGCATTTT. The chain employs TRBV2 and TRBJ1-5; D is perhaps TRBD1 (5 bases). The V end lost 2 bases, the J end lost 2 bases, and 13 bases lay between the germline ends. The CDR3 sequence is 16 residues long. Germline V lookup: CDR1 SNHLY, CDR2 FYNNEI.

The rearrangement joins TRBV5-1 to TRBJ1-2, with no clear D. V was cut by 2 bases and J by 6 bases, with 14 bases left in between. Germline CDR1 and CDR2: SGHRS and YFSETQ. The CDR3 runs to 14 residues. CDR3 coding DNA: TGCGCCAGCAGCTTAGTTGACAACCTGGATGGCTACACCTTC. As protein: CASSLVDNLDGYTF.

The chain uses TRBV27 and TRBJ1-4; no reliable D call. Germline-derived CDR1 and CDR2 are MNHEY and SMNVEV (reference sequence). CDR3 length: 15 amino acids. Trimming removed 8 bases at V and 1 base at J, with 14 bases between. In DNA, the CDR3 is TGTGCCAGCGGAGGGTTTTCGGGAACTAATGAAAAACTGTTTTTT. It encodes CASGGFSGTNEKLFF.

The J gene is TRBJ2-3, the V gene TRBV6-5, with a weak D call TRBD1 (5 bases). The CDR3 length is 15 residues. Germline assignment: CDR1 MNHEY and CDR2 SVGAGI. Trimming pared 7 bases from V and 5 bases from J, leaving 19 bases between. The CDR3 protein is CASTPEGRAVDTQYF. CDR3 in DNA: TGTGCCAGCACCCCAGAAGGCAGGGCGGTAGATACGCAGTATTTT.

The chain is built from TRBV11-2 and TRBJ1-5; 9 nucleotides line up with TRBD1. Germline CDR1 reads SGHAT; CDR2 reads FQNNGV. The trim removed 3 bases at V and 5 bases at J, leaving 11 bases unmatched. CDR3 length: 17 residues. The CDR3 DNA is TGTGCCAGCAGCTTGAAACCCGGACAGGGGAGCGATCAGCCCCAGCATTTT. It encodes CASSLKPGQGSDQPQHF.

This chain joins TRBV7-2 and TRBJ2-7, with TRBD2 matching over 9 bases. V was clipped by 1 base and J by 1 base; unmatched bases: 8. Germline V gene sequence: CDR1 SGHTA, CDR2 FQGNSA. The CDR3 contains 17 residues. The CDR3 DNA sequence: TGTGCCAGCAGCTTAGTATCCGCGGGGGGGAGATCCTACGAGCAGTACTTC. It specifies CASSLVSAGGRSYEQYF. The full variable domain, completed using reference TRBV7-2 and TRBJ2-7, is GAGVSQSPSNKVTEKGKDVELRCDPISGHTALYWYRQSLGQGLEFLIYFQGNSAPDKSGLPSDRFSAERTGGSVSTLTIQRTQQEDSAVYLCASSLVSAGGRSYEQYFGPGTRLTVT.

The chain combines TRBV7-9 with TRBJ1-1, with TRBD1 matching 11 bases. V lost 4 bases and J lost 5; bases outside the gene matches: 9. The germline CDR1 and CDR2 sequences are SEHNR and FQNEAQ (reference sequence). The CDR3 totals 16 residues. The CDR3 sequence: CASSSGTGGSETEAFF. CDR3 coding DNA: TGTGCCAGCAGCTCCGGGACAGGGGGATCGGAGACTGAAGCTTTCTTT.

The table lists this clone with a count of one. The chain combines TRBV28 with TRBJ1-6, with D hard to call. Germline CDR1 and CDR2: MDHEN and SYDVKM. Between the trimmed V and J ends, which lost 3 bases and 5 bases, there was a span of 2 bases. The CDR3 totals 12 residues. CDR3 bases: TGTGCCAGCAGTTTTAATAATTCACCCCTCCACTTT. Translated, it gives CASSFNNSPLHF.

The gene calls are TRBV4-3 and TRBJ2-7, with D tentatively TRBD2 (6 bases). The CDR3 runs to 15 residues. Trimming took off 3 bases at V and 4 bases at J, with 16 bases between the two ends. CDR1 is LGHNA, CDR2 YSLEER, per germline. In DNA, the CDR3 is TGCGCCAGCAGCCAGGGGCCGGGACTCACTTACGAGCAGTACTTC. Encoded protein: CASSQGPGLTYEQYF.

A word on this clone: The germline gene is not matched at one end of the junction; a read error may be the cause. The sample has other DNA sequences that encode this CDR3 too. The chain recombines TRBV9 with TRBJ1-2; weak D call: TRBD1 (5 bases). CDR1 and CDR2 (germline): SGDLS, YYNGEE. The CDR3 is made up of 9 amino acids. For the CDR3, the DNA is TGTGCCAGCGGACCCGGGGGTCCCTTC. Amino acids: CASGPGGPF.

In DNA form, the CDR3 reads TGTGCCAGCAGCTTGGCGGGGGCGTTCAGTGAGCAGTTCTTC. Encoded protein: CASSLAGAFSEQFF. This sequence joins TRBV7-6 and TRBJ2-1; TRBD2 is a possible D gene (7 bases). V was clipped by 3 bases and J by 9 bases, with 15 bases between them. CDR3 length: 14 amino acids. CDR1 SGHVS and CDR2 FNYEAQ come from the germline V gene.

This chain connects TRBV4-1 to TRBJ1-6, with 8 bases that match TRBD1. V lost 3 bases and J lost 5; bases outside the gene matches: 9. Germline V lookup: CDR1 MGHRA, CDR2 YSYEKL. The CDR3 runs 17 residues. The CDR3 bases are TGCGCCAGCAGCCACGATGGACAGGGCTGGAATAATTCACCCCTCCACTTT. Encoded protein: CASSHDGQGWNNSPLHF.